The following is a TCR beta chain sequence with its context. The CDR3 consists of 15 residues. CDR1 SGHNT and CDR2 YYREEE come from the germline V gene (reference sequence). Trimming cost V 4 bases and J 0 bases; bases outside gene matches: 3. This entry is derived from a study of OX40 agonist ivuxolimab in advanced cancers. As for the study in general: While on treatment, patients had intravenous ivuxolimab at 0.01 to 10 mg/kg every 2 weeks. The group had a mean age of about 60 years, ranged from roughly 23 to 90, and was roughly 83% male. Anti-PD-1, anti-PD-L1 or anti-CTLA-4 therapy given earlier was allowed, and around 40% had some. Patients achieving partial responses numbered three: one hepatocellular carcinoma case and two cutaneous melanoma cases.

Repertoires were generated with immunoSEQ multiplex PCR, while TCRdb's copy carries only in-frame clones and drops some. There are over 75,000 clones in the sample; roughly 89% occur only once, and over 1.2% lies in the top ten. V and J are TRBV5-4 and TRBJ2-1; 8 bases are shared with TRBD1. The starting material was CD4+ or CD8+ T cells sorted from blood, obtained in a trial of the OX40 agonist ivuxolimab. This sequence was found in an adult with an advanced solid tumor such as melanoma, head and neck, liver or kidney cancer. The CDR3 loop reads CASSPDRGSYNEQFF. The CDR3 region has the DNA TGTGCCAGCAGCCCTGACAGGGGCTCCTACAATGAGCAGTTCTTC.